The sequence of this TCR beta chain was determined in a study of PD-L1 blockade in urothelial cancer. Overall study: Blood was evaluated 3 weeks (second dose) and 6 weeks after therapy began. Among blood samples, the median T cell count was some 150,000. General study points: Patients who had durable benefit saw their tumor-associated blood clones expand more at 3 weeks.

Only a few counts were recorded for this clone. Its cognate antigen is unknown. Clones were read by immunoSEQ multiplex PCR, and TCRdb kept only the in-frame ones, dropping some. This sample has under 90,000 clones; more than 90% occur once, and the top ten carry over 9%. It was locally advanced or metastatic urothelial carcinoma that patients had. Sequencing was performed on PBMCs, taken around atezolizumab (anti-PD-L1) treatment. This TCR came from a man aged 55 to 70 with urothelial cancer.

CDR3 sequence (DNA): TGTGCCAGCAGCCCGGTGCCGAACACTGAAGCTTTCTTT. This sequence encodes CASSPVPNTEAFF. The rearrangement joins TRBV7-3 to TRBJ1-1; D uncertain. The CDR3 extends over 13 amino acids. V was clipped by 5 bases and J by 1 base, with 8 bases between them. CDR1 is SGHTA, CDR2 FQGTGA, per germline.